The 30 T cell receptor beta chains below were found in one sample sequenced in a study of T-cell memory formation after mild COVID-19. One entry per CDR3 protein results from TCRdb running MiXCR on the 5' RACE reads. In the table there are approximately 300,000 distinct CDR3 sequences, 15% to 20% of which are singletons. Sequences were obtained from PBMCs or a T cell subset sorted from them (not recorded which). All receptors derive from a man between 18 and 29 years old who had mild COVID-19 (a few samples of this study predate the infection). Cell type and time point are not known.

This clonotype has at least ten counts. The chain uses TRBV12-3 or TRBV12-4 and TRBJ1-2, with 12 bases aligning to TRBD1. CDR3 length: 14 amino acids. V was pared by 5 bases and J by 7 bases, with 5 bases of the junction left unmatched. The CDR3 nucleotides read TGTGCCAGCAGTCGGGACAGGGGGCGCGGTGGCTACACCTTC. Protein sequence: CASSRDRGRGGYTF.

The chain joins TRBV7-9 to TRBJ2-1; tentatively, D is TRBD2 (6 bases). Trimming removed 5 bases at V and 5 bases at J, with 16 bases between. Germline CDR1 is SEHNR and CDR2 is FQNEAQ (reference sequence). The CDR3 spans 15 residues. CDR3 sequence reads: CASSPPGAEDNEQFF. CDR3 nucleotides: TGTGCCAGCAGCCCCCCGGGAGCGGAGGACAATGAGCAGTTCTTC.

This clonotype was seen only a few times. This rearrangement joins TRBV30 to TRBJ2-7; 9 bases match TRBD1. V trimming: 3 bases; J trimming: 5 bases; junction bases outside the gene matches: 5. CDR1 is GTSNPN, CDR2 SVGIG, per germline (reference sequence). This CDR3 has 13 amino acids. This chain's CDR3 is CAWRRTGAHEQYF. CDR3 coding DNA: TGTGCCTGGAGAAGGACAGGGGCACACGAGCAGTACTTC.

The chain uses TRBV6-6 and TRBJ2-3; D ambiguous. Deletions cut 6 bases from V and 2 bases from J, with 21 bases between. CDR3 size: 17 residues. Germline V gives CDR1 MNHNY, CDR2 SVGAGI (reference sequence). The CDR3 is CASRERFQGGLTDTQYF. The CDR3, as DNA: TGTGCCAGCAGGGAACGGTTCCAAGGCGGCCTCACAGATACGCAGTATTTT.

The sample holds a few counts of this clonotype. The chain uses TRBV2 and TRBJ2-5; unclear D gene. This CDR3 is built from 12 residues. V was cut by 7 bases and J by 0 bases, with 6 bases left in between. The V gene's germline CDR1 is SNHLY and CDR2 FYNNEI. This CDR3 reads CASNSDQETQYF. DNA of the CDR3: TGTGCCAGCAACAGCGACCAAGAGACCCAGTACTTC.

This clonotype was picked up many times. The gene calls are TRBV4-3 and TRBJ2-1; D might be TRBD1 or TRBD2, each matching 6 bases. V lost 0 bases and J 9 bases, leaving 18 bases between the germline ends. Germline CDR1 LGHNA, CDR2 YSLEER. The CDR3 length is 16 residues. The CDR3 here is CASSQDEGGPPPEQFF. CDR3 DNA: TGCGCCAGCAGCCAAGATGAGGGGGGACCCCCGCCTGAGCAGTTCTTC.

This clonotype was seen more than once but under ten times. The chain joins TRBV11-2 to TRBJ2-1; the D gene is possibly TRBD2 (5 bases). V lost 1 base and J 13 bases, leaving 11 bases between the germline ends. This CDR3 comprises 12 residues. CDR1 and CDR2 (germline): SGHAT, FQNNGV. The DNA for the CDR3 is TGTGCCAGCAGCTTAGTAGCAGGACTCCAGTTCTTC. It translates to CASSLVAGLQFF.

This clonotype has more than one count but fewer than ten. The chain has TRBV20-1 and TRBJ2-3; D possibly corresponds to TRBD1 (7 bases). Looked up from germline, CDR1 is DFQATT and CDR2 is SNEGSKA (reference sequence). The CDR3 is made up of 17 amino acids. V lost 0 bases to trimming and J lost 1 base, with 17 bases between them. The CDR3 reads CSARDAGRRGRTDTQYF. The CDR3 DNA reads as TGCAGTGCTAGAGACGCGGGGCGGAGGGGGCGCACAGATACGCAGTATTTT.

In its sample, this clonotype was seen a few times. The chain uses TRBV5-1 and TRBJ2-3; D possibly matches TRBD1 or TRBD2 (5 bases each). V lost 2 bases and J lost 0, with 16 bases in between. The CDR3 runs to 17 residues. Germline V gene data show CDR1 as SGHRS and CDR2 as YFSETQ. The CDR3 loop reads CASSLSGRYESTDTQYF. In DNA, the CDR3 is TGCGCCAGCAGCTTATCGGGACGGTACGAAAGCACAGATACGCAGTATTTT.

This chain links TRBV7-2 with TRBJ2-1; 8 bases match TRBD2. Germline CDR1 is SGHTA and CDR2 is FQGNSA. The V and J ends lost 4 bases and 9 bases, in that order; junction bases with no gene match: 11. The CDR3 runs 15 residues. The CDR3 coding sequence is TGTGCCAGCAGCTCCTCTAGCGGGCTCTGGGGTGAGCAGTTCTTC. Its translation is CASSSSSGLWGEQFF.

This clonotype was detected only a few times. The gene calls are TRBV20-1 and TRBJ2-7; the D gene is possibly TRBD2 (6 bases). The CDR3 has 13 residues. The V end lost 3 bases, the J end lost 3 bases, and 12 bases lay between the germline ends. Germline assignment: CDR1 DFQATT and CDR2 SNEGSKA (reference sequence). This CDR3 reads CSARTGLSYEQYV. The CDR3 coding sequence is TGCAGTGCTAGGACGGGACTCAGCTACGAGCAGTACGTC.

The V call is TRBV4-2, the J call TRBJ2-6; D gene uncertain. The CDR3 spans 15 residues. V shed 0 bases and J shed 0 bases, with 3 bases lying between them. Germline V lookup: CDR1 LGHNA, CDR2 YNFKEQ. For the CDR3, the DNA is TGTGCCAGCAGCCAAGACAGCTCTGGGGCCAACGTCCTGACTTTC. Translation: CASSQDSSGANVLTF.

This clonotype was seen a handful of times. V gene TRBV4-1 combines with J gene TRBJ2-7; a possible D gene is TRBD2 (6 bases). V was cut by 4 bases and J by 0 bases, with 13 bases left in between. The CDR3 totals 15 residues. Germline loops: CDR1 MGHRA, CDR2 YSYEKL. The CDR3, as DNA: TGCGCCAGCAGCCGCGGGGACGAGAACTCCTACGAGCAGTACTTC. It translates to CASSRGDENSYEQYF.

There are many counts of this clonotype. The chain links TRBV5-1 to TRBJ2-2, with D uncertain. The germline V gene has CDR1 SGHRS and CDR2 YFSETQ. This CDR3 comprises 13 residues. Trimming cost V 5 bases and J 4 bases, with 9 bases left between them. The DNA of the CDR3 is TGCGCCAGCAGTACTCAATCCACCGGGGAGCTGTTTTTT. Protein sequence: CASSTQSTGELFF.

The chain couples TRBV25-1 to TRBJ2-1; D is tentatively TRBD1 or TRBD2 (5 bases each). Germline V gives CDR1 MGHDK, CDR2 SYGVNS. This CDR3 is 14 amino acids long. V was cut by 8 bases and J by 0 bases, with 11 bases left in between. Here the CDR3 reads CASGTASSYNEQFF. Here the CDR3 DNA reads TGTGCCAGCGGGACGGCTAGCTCCTACAATGAGCAGTTCTTC.

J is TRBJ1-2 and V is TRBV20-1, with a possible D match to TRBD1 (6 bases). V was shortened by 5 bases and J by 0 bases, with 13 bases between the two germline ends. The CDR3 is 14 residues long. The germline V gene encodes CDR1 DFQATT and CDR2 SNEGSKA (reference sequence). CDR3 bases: TGCAGTGCTGGCCGGGGGGGCTCTAACTATGGCTACACCTTC. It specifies CSAGRGGSNYGYTF.

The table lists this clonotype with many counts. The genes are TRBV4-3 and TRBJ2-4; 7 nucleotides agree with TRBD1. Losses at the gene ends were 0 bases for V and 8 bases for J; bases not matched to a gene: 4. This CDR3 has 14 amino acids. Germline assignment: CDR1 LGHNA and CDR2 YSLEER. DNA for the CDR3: TGCGCCAGCAGCCAAGAAACAGGGGCCCACATTCAGTACTTC. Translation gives CASSQETGAHIQYF.

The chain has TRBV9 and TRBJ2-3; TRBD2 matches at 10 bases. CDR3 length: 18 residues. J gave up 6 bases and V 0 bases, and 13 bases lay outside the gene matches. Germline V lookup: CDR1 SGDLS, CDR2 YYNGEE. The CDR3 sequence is CASSVDGRTSGTWDTQYF. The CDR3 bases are TGTGCCAGCAGCGTAGATGGTAGGACTAGCGGAACCTGGGATACGCAGTATTTT.

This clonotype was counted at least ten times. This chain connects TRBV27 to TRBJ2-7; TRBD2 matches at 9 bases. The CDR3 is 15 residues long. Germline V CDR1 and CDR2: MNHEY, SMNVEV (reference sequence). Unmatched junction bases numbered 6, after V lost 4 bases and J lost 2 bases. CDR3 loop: CASSYKAGGAYEQYF. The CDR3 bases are TGTGCCAGCAGTTATAAAGCGGGGGGCGCCTACGAGCAGTACTTC.

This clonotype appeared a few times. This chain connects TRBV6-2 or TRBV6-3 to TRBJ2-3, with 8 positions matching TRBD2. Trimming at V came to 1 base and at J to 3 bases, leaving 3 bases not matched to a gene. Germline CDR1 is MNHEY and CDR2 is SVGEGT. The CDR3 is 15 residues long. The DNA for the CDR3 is TGTGCCAGCAGTTACTGGCGGGGGGATACAGATACGCAGTATTTT. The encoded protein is CASSYWRGDTDTQYF.

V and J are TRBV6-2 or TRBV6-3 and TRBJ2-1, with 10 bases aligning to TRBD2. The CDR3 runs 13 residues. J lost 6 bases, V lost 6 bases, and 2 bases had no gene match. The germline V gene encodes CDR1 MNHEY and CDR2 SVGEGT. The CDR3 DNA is TGTGCCAGCAGACTAGCGGGGCTCAATGAGCAGTTCTTC. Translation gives CASRLAGLNEQFF.

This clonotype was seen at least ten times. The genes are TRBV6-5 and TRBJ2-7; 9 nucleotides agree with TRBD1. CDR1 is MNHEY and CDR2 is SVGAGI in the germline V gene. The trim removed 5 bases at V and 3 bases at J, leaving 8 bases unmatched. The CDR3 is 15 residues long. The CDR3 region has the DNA TGTGCCAGCAGTCGATCGACAGGGGGAAGCTACGAGCAGTACTTC. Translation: CASSRSTGGSYEQYF.

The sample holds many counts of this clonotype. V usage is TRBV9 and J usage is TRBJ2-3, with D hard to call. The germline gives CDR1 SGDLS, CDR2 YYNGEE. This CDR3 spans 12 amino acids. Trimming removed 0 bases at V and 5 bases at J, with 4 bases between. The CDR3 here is CASSVDRDTQYF. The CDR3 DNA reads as TGTGCCAGCAGCGTAGATAGAGATACGCAGTATTTT.

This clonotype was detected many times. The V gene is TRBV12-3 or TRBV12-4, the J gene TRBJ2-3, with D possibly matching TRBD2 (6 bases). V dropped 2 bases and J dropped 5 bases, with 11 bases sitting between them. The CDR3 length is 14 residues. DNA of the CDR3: TGTGCCAGCAGTTTATTACTAGCTGGAGATACGCAGTATTTT. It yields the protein CASSLLLAGDTQYF.

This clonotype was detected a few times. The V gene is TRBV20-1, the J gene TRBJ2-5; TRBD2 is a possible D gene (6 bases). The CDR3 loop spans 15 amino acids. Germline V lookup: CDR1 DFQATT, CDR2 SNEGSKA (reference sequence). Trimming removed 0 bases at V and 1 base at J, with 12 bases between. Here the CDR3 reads CSARDASTSQETQYF. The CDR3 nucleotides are TGCAGTGCTAGAGATGCTTCGACTAGCCAAGAGACCCAGTACTTC.

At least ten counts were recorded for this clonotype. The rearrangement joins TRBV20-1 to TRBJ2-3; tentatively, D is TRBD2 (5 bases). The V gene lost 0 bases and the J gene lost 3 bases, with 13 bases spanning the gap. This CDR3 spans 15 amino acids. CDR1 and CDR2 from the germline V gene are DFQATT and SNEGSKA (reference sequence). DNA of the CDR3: TGCAGTGCTAGAGATAGACGGGGTAAAACAGATACGCAGTATTTT. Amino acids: CSARDRRGKTDTQYF.

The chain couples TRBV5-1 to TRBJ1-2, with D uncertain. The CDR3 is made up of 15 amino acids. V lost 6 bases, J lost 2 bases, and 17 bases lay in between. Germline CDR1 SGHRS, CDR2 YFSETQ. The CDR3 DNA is TGCGCCAGCACCCCGCGGCCCGCAACAAACTATGGCTACACCTTC. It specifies CASTPRPATNYGYTF.

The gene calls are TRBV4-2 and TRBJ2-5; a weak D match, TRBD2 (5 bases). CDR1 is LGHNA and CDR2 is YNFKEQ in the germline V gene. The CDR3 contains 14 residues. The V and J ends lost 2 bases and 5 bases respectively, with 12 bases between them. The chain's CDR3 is CASSQPGSRETQYF. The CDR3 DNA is TGTGCCAGCAGCCAACCGGGGAGCCGGGAGACCCAGTACTTC.

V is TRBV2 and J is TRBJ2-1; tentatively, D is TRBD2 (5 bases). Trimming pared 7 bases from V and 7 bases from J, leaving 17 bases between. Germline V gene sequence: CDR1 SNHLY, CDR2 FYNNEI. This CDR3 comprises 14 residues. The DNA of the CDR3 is TGTGCCAGCATTGAGGGAACTATTGGGAATGAGCAGTTCTTC. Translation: CASIEGTIGNEQFF. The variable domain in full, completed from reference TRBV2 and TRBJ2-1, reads EPEVTQTPSHQVTQMGQEVILRCVPISNHLYFYWYRQILGQKVEFLVSFYNNEISEKSEIFDDQFSVERPDGSNFTLKIRSTKLEDSAMYFCASIEGTIGNEQFFGPGTRLTVL.

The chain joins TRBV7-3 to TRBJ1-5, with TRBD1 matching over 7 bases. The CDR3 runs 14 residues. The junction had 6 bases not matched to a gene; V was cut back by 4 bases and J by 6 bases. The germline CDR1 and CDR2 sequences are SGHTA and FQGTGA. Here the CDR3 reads CASSSRQGRQPQHF. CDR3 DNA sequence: TGTGCCAGCAGCTCCAGACAGGGTCGTCAGCCCCAGCATTTT.